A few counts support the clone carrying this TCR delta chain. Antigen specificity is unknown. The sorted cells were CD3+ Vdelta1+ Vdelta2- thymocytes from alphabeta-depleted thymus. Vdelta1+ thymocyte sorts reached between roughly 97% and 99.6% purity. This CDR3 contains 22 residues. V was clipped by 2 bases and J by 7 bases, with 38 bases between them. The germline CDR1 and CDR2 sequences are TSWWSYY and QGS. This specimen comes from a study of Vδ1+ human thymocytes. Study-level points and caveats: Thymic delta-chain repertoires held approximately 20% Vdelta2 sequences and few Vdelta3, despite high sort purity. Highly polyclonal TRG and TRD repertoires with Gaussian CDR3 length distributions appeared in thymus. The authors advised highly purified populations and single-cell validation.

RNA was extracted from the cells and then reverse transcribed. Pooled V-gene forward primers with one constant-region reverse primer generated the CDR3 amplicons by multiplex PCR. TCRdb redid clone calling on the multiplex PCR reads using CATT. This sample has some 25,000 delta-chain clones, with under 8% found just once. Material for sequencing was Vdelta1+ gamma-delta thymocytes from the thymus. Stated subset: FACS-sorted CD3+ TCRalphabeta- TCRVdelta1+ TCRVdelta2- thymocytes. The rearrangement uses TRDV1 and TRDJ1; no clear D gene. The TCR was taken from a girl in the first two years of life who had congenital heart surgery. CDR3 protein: CALGEIPYNPRGGSSHCPKLIF. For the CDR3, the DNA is TGTGCTCTTGGGGAAATTCCGTATAATCCCCGAGGAGGATCCTCTCATTGCCCTAAACTCATCTTT.